This T cell receptor beta chain was sequenced in a study of a mutant IDH1 vaccine in newly diagnosed glioma. For the study at large: The initiation of vaccination occurred 4-6 weeks after radiotherapy alone, or with temozolomide cycles. The treated group averaged about 41 years old and was about 60% male, about 40% female. Week 35 was safety follow-up visit V12; week 47 was end-of-study visit V13.

Time point noted: week 35, safety follow-up. Topical imiquimod was applied with each vaccine dose, which held 300 ug of mutant IDH1 20-mer peptide. For this clone: Antigen: not known.

The repertoire was sequenced with immunoSEQ multiplex PCR; TCRdb's copy has only in-frame clones and lacks some. The sample has over 55,000 clones; roughly 76% are singletons. Germline V gene sequence: CDR1 MNHEY, CDR2 SMNVEV (reference sequence). The CDR3 totals 14 residues. V lost 3 bases and J 2 bases, leaving 11 bases between the germline ends. V gene TRBV27 combines with J gene TRBJ2-7; tentatively, D is TRBD1 or TRBD2 (5 bases each). The sequence derives from a man aged 40-49 years with glioma. The source material was PBMCs, sampled from a glioma patient whose treatment included an IDH1 peptide vaccine. DNA of the CDR3: TGTGCCAGCAGTTTTTGGGGGTCCCCCTACGAGCAGTACTTC. Amino acids: CASSFWGSPYEQYF.